These T cell receptor beta chains were read from a single sample in a study of shared T cell receptors in the human thymus. TCRdb keeps only in-frame clones here, not all; method: immunoSEQ multiplex PCR. The sample includes 640,000 or so clones, around 87% of them seen just once. These data were also filed under a second study, of human thymus T cells.

Sequencing was performed on thymocytes. These receptors originate from a boy under two years old with a congenital heart defect. Both conserved end residues are part of each CDR3. The order of the fields is clone size, V gene, D gene, J gene, CDR3 protein, CDR3 DNA. The D gene is left open where the match is weak. Not all rows give a size; the values are once, few, many and, for expanded clones, a class.

clone_size: NA
v_call: TRBV4-3
d_call: TRBD1
j_call: TRBJ2-5
cdr3_aa: CASSQDSGQGDQETQYF
cdr3_nt: TGCGCCAGCAGCCAAGACTCGGGACAGGGGGATCAAGAGACCCAGTACTTC

clone_size: NA
v_call: TRBV6-5
d_call: NA
j_call: TRBJ2-2
cdr3_aa: CASSPLGRENGELFF
cdr3_nt: TGTGCCAGCAGTCCGCTGGGTCGGGAGAACGGGGAGCTGTTTTTT

clone_size: NA
v_call: TRBV5-1
d_call: NA
j_call: TRBJ2-3
cdr3_aa: CASSWYRDTDTQYF
cdr3_nt: TGCGCCAGCAGCTGGTACCGGGACACAGATACGCAGTATTTT

clone_size: NA
v_call: TRBV6-1
d_call: NA
j_call: TRBJ2-7
cdr3_aa: CATAIPEDSYEQYF
cdr3_nt: TGTGCCACCGCGATACCTGAAGACAGCTACGAGCAGTACTTC

clone_size: NA
v_call: TRBV9
d_call: NA
j_call: TRBJ2-1
cdr3_aa: CASSPLRGYNEQFF
cdr3_nt: TGTGCCAGCAGCCCTTTGCGGGGCTACAATGAGCAGTTCTTC

clone_size: few
v_call: TRBV6-5
d_call: NA
j_call: TRBJ2-1
cdr3_aa: CASSPGLDEQFF
cdr3_nt: TGTGCCAGCAGCCCAGGACTGGATGAGCAGTTCTTC

clone_size: NA
v_call: TRBV18
d_call: NA
j_call: TRBJ1-3
cdr3_aa: CASYNEEPGNTIYF
cdr3_nt: TGTGCCAGCTACAACGAGGAACCTGGAAACACCATATATTTT

clone_size: NA
v_call: TRBV5-1
d_call: TRBD1
j_call: TRBJ2-4
cdr3_aa: CASSLGEDRAKENIQYF
cdr3_nt: TGCGCCAGCAGCTTGGGGGAGGACAGGGCGAAGGAAAACATTCAGTACTTC

clone_size: NA
v_call: TRBV4-1
d_call: NA
j_call: TRBJ2-2
cdr3_aa: CASSQAGVNNTGELFF
cdr3_nt: TGCGCCAGCAGCCAAGCCGGGGTAAACAACACCGGGGAGCTGTTTTTT

clone_size: NA
v_call: TRBV30
d_call: NA
j_call: TRBJ1-3
cdr3_aa: CAWRQVGNTIYF
cdr3_nt: TGTGCCTGGCGCCAGGTCGGAAACACCATATATTTT

clone_size: NA
v_call: TRBV27
d_call: TRBD1
j_call: TRBJ1-2
cdr3_aa: CASSFAGGSGYTF
cdr3_nt: TGTGCCAGCAGTTTTGCAGGGGGCAGTGGCTACACCTTC

clone_size: NA
v_call: TRBV29-1
d_call: TRBD1
j_call: TRBJ1-1
cdr3_aa: CSALGQGGTEAFF
cdr3_nt: TGCAGCGCCCTGGGACAGGGTGGCACTGAAGCTTTCTTT

clone_size: NA
v_call: TRBV2
d_call: NA
j_call: TRBJ1-2
cdr3_aa: CASSYRPSAYGYTF
cdr3_nt: TGTGCCTCCAGTTACAGACCGTCTGCTTATGGCTACACCTTC